This TCR beta chain originates from a study of shared clonotypes between healthy human individuals. For this clone: Its antigen is unidentified.

Study observations and caveats: Generation probability values for non-shared clonotypes were lower than those for clonotypes shared by all four donors. Clonotype sharing across several donors was observed for approximately 5% of naive CD4 clonotypes. What limited the represented genetic and exposure-history diversity was the small number of donors.

V shed 7 bases and J 0 bases; nucleotides not matched to a gene: 4. This CDR3 has 14 residues. The germline V gene encodes CDR1 SGHRS and CDR2 YFSETQ. Some clones are missing from TCRdb's copy, which holds only in-frame ones; the method was immunoSEQ multiplex PCR. This sample yields about 1 million clones, of which about 80% are seen a single time; 0.5% to 0.6% belongs to the top ten. The V call is TRBV5-1, the J call TRBJ2-3; TRBD2 matches 8 bases. The source of this sequence is a man younger than 30 in good health. Some clones in this sample may be carry-over from other donors' samples. What was sequenced was memory CD4+ T cells from PBMCs. Subset given: CD45RA-negative fraction. The CDR3 bases are TGCGCCAGCTTACTAGCGGCTAGCACAGATACGCAGTATTTT. Translation: CASLLAASTDTQYF.